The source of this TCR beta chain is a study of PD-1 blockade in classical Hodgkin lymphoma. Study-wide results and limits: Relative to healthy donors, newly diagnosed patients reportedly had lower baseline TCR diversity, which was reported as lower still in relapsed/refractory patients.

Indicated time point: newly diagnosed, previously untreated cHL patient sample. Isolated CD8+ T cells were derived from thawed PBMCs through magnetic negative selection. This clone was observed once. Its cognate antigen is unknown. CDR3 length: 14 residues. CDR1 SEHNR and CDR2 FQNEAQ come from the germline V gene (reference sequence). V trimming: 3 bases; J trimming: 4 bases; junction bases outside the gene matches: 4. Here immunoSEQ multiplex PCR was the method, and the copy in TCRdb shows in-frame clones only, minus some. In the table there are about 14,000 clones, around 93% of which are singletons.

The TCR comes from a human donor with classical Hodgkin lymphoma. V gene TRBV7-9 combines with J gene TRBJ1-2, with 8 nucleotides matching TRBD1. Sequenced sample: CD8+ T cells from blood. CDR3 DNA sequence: TGTGCCAGCAGCTTTGGGACAGGCGGCTATGGCTACACCTTC. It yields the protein CASSFGTGGYGYTF.